This T cell receptor beta chain was recovered during a study of long-term antiretroviral therapy in people with HIV. A word on this clone: The antigen is undetermined.

CDR1 is MNHNS and CDR2 is SASEGT in the germline V gene. Unmatched junction bases numbered 3, after V lost 4 bases and J lost 1 base. The CDR3 is made up of 14 amino acids. They ran version v3.0 of the immunoSEQ assay at survey level. Clones were sequenced by immunoSEQ multiplex PCR, and TCRdb holds only the in-frame ones, with some missing. The sample shows about 40,000 clones, 85% to 90% of them seen only once. Study-level points and caveats: Despite increasing after ART, diversity remained lower than that of transplant donor controls. Adherence to ART, viral resistance and therapy changes lacked any data.

Donors each had at least one pre-ART PBMC sample and at least two post-ART ones. Before DNA extraction, roughly 0.9-10 million cryopreserved PBMC were held in the samples. The sample in question was unsorted PBMCs, obtained 1.2 years after starting antiretroviral therapy. This TCR was sampled from a woman in her fifties or sixties with HIV. This sequence joins TRBV6-1 and TRBJ1-1, with 7 bases matching TRBD1. CDR3 protein: CASSATGANTEAFF. As DNA, the CDR3 is TGTGCCAGCAGTGCCACAGGGGCGAACACTGAAGCTTTCTTT.